Here is one TCR beta chain with its context. This sample is part of a study of blood T cells in healthy people across ages. J lost 2 bases, V lost 5 bases, and 7 bases had no gene match. Germline lookup yields CDR1 MDHEN and CDR2 SYDVKM. The CDR3 extends over 15 amino acids. Alongside a J-beta primer mix, a sample-barcoded 5' primer served in a second PCR lasting 7 to 11 cycles. Researchers report that a template-switch adaptor with 12 random nucleotides tagged each cDNA molecule. From the 5' RACE reads, TCRdb called clonotypes with MiXCR, one entry per CDR3 protein. The sample has roughly 2 million distinct CDR3 sequences, less than 50% seen once. The donors, healthy Caucasians from Russia, were aged roughly 6 to 90. At least 7 million PBMCs were isolated per sample.

The source material was blood. This clonotype was obtained from a woman in her 40s in good health. The chain joins TRBV28 to TRBJ2-7, with 9 bases aligning to TRBD1. CDR3 DNA: TGTGCCAGCAGTCAGGACAGGGGAAGGGCCTACGAGCAGTACTTC. It translates to CASSQDRGRAYEQYF.